Listed below are T cell receptor beta chains from one sample, sequenced in a study of T cells in Graves' hyperthyroidism and ophthalmopathy. TCRdb re-analysed the multiplex PCR reads in MiXCR, keeping a single row per CDR3 protein. The sample records more than 500,000 distinct CDR3 sequences, approximately 16% being singletons. Input material: blood. These receptors came from a young woman with Graves' ophthalmopathy. The CDR3 runs from the conserved cysteine through the conserved F or W. A D gene is named only where the DNA matches it firmly. Expanded clones are given a class, and other clones once, few, many or no size at all.

j_gene: TRBJ2-5; abundance: many; d_gene: TRBD2; v_gene: TRBV20-1; CDR3nt: TGCAGTGCCCCTACTAGCGGCCAAGAGACCCAGTACTTC; CDR3aa: CSAPTSGQETQYF
j_gene: TRBJ2-7; abundance: few; d_gene: .; v_gene: TRBV5-1; CDR3nt: TGCGCCAGCAGCAAACTCGCGGCTTCTCCGGACTACGAGCAGTACTTC; CDR3aa: CASSKLAASPDYEQYF
j_gene: TRBJ2-7; abundance: many; d_gene: .; v_gene: TRBV28; CDR3nt: TGTGCCAGCAGTCCCGCGCACTACGAGCAGTACTTC; CDR3aa: CASSPAHYEQYF
j_gene: TRBJ1-3; abundance: few; d_gene: .; v_gene: TRBV28; CDR3nt: TGTGCCAGCAGGGAGGGCAGTTCGGGCTCTGGAAACACCATATATTTT; CDR3aa: CASREGSSGSGNTIYF
j_gene: TRBJ2-5; abundance: many; d_gene: TRBD1; v_gene: TRBV7-2; CDR3nt: TGTGCCAGCAGCCCGTGGCCGGGGGTTGACAGGGGTGAGACCCAGTACTTC; CDR3aa: CASSPWPGVDRGETQYF
j_gene: TRBJ2-1; abundance: many; d_gene: .; v_gene: TRBV6-1; CDR3nt: TGTGCCAGCAGATCATACTTCGAGAGCTCCTACAATGAGCAGTTCTTC; CDR3aa: CASRSYFESSYNEQFF
j_gene: TRBJ2-3; abundance: .; d_gene: .; v_gene: TRBV15; CDR3nt: TGTGCCACCAGCAGAGATCAGGGGTCGGATACGCAGTATTTT; CDR3aa: CATSRDQGSDTQYF
j_gene: TRBJ1-1; abundance: many; d_gene: .; v_gene: TRBV2; CDR3nt: TGTGCCAGCAGTGAAGTAAGGGCCGGATCTTTCTTT; CDR3aa: CASSEVRAGSFF
j_gene: TRBJ2-7; abundance: many; d_gene: .; v_gene: TRBV2; CDR3nt: TGTGCCAGCAGTGAATATACCCGTTACGAGCAGTACTTC; CDR3aa: CASSEYTRYEQYF
j_gene: TRBJ1-1; abundance: .; d_gene: TRBD1; v_gene: TRBV19; CDR3nt: TGTGCCAGTAGTATCCCGACAGGGGTCTACACTGAAGCTTTCTTT; CDR3aa: CASSIPTGVYTEAFF
j_gene: TRBJ1-4; abundance: many; d_gene: .; v_gene: TRBV5-1; CDR3nt: TGCGCCAGCAGCATCGGGTCGCTTAATGAAAAACTGTTTTTT; CDR3aa: CASSIGSLNEKLFF
j_gene: TRBJ1-1; abundance: many; d_gene: .; v_gene: TRBV6-2/TRBV6-3; CDR3nt: TGTGCCAGCAGTTACCAGACAGTCAACACTGAAGCTTTCTTT; CDR3aa: CASSYQTVNTEAFF
j_gene: TRBJ1-1; abundance: .; d_gene: .; v_gene: TRBV5-1; CDR3nt: TGCGCCAGCGGGGGGGGCCTCGCGAACACTGAAGCTTTCTTT; CDR3aa: CASGGGLANTEAFF
j_gene: TRBJ2-3; abundance: .; d_gene: .; v_gene: TRBV5-6; CDR3nt: TGTGCCAGCAGCTTTACAGGAAGTGCAGATACGCAGTATTTT; CDR3aa: CASSFTGSADTQYF
j_gene: TRBJ1-1; abundance: many; d_gene: .; v_gene: TRBV28; CDR3nt: TGTGCCAGCAGTTTATCGGCGGGGGGCCGTAACACTGAAGCTTTCTTT; CDR3aa: CASSLSAGGRNTEAFF
j_gene: TRBJ2-3; abundance: many; d_gene: TRBD2; v_gene: TRBV11-3; CDR3nt: TGTGCCAGCTCCCCCGGGACTAGCGGGAGCACAGATACGCAGTATTTT; CDR3aa: CASSPGTSGSTDTQYF
j_gene: TRBJ2-7; abundance: .; d_gene: .; v_gene: TRBV6-1; CDR3nt: TGTGCCAGCAGTGAACCTGGTCCTAAGCAGTACTTC; CDR3aa: CASSEPGPKQYF
j_gene: TRBJ2-1; abundance: once; d_gene: TRBD2; v_gene: TRBV28; CDR3nt: TGTGCCAGCAGCACCTTCTCTAGCGGGAGCCTCAACAATGAGCAGTTCTTC; CDR3aa: CASSTFSSGSLNNEQFF
j_gene: TRBJ2-3; abundance: many; d_gene: .; v_gene: TRBV20-1; CDR3nt: TGCAGTGCTAGACCGGTAGAACCTGGCACAGATACGCAGTATTTT; CDR3aa: CSARPVEPGTDTQYF
j_gene: TRBJ2-1; abundance: many; d_gene: .; v_gene: TRBV7-3; CDR3nt: TGTGCCAGCAGCTCCGCCTCGGACTCTGAGCAGTTCTTC; CDR3aa: CASSSASDSEQFF
j_gene: TRBJ2-1; abundance: many; d_gene: .; v_gene: TRBV9; CDR3nt: TGTGCCAGCAGCGTAGTGATGGACTACAATGAGCAGTTCTTC; CDR3aa: CASSVVMDYNEQFF
j_gene: TRBJ2-2; abundance: few; d_gene: .; v_gene: TRBV6-1; CDR3nt: TGTGCCAGCGGCTTAGGGGGGCCCGGGGAGCTGTTTTTT; CDR3aa: CASGLGGPGELFF
j_gene: TRBJ1-1; abundance: many; d_gene: .; v_gene: TRBV18; CDR3nt: TGTGCCAGCTCACCAACAGCGAAATTGGAGGGCACTGAAGCTTTCTTT; CDR3aa: CASSPTAKLEGTEAFF
j_gene: TRBJ2-5; abundance: many; d_gene: .; v_gene: TRBV12-3/TRBV12-4; CDR3nt: TGTGCCAGCAGGTTTGGCTCCGGGACTTTACAAGAGACCCAGTACTTC; CDR3aa: CASRFGSGTLQETQYF
j_gene: TRBJ2-7; abundance: .; d_gene: TRBD1; v_gene: TRBV5-1; CDR3nt: TGCGCCAGCAGCTTGACCGCGGGACAGGGGTTCTACGAGCAGTACTTC; CDR3aa: CASSLTAGQGFYEQYF
j_gene: TRBJ2-5; abundance: few; d_gene: .; v_gene: TRBV12-3/TRBV12-4; CDR3nt: TGTGCCAGCGGAGGGGGCCTAGAGACCCAGTACTTC; CDR3aa: CASGGGLETQYF